This T cell receptor (beta chain) was sequenced in a study of blood T cell repertoires in COVID-19. V lost 1 base, J lost 5 bases, and 9 bases lay in between. Germline assignment: CDR1 SGHVS and CDR2 FQNEAQ. This CDR3 is built from 14 residues. Libraries were prepared by immunoSEQ multiplex PCR; TCRdb keeps only in-frame clonotypes and omits some of them. Among about 220,000 clones listed, approximately 81% were seen once. Source material: peripheral blood. The chain employs TRBV7-8 and TRBJ2-1; D uncertain. The TCR was taken from a man aged 45 to 65 who had recovered from COVID-19. CDR3 residues: CASSLGIRDNEQFF. CDR3 in DNA: TGTGCCAGCAGCTTAGGTATCCGAGACAATGAGCAGTTCTTC.